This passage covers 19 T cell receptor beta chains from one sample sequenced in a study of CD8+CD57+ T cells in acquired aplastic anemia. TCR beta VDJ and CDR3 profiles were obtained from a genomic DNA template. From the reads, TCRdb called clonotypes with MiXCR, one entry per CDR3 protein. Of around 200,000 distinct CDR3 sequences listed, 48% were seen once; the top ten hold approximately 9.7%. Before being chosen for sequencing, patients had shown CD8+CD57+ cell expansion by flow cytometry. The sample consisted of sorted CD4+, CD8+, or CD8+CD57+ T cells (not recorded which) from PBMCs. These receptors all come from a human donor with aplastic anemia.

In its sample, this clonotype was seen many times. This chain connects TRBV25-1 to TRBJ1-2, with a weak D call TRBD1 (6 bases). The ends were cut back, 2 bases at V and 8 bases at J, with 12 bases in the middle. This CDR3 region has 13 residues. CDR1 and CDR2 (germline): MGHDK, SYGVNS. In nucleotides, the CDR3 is TGTGCCAGCAGTGAAGCAGGGGCGCAGGGCTACACCTTC. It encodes CASSEAGAQGYTF.

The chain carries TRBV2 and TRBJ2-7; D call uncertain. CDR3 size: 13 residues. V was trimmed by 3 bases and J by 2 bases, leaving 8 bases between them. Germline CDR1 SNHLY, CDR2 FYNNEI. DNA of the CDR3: TGTGCCAGCAGTGACAGGATTCCCTACGAGCAGTACTTC. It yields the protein CASSDRIPYEQYF.

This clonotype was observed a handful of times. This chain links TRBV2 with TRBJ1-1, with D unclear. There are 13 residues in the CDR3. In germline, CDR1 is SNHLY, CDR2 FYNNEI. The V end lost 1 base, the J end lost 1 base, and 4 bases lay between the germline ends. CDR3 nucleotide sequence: TGTGCCAGCAGTGAAGGGGAGAACACTGAAGCTTTCTTT. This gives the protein CASSEGENTEAFF.

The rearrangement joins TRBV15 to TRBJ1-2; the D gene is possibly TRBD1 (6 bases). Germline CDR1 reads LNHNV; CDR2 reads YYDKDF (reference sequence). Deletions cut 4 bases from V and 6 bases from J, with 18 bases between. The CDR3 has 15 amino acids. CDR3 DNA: TGTGCCACCAGCAATCTTAGGGGGGCGCCCCATGGCTACACCTTC. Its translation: CATSNLRGAPHGYTF.

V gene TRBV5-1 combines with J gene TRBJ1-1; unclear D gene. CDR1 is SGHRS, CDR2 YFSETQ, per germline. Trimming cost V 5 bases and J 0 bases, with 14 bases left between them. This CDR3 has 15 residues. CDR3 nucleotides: TGCGCCAGCAGGACGGACGGGAGTTTGAACACTGAAGCTTTCTTT. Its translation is CASRTDGSLNTEAFF.

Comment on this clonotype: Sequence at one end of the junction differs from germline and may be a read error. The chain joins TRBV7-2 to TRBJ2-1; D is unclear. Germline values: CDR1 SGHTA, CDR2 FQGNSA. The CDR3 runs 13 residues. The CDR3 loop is CASSHTVYNEQFF. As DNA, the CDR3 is TGCGCCAGCAGCCACACAGTTTACAATGAGCAGTTCTTC.

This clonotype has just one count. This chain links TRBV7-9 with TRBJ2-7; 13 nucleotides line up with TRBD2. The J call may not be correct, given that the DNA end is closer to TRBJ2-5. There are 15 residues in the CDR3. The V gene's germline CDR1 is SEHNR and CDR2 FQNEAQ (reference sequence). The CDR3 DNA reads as TGTGCCAGCAGACACGGACTAGCGGGAGTCGAGACCCAGTACTTC. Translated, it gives CASRHGLAGVETQYF.

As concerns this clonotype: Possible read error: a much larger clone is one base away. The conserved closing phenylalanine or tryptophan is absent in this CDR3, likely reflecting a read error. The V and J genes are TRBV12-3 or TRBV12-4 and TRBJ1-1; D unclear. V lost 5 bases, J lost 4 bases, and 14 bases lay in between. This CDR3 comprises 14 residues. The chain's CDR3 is CASSLVLQSTEAFL. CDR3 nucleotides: TGTGCCAGCAGTCTAGTTCTCCAGAGCACTGAAGCTTTCCTT.

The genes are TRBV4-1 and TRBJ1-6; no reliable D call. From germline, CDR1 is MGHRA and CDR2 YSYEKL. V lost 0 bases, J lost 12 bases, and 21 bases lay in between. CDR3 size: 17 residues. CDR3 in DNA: TGCGCCAGCAGCCAAGATGAAGGAGGTCAGACGCTTAAACCCCTCCACTTT. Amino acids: CASSQDEGGQTLKPLHF.

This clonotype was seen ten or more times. CDR3: CASSRDRETQYF. The CDR3 DNA reads TGTGCCAGCAGCCGGGACCGAGAGACCCAGTACTTC. The V call is TRBV7-2, the J call TRBJ2-5, with D perhaps TRBD1 or TRBD2 (5 bases each). CDR1 SGHTA and CDR2 FQGNSA come from the germline V gene. The CDR3 has 12 amino acids. V lost 5 bases, J lost 4 bases, and 8 bases lay in between.

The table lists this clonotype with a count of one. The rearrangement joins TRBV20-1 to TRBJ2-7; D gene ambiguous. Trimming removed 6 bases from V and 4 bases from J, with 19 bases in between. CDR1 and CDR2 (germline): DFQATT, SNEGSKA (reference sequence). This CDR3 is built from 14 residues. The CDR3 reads CSANPATPPYEQYF. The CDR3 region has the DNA TGCAGTGCAAATCCGGCCACCCCACCTTACGAGCAGTACTTC.

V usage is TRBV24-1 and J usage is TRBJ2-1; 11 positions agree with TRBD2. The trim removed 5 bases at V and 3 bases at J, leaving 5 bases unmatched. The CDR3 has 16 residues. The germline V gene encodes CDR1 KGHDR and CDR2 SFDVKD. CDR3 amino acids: CATSAGLAGLYNEQFF. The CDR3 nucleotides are TGTGCCACCAGTGCCGGACTAGCGGGCCTCTACAATGAGCAGTTCTTC.

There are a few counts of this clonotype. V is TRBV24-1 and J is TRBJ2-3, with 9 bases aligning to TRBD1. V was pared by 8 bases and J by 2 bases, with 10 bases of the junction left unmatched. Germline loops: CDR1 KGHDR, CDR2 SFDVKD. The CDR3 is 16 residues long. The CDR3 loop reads CATTRGTGRDTDTQYF. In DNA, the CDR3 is TGTGCCACCACCCGGGGGACAGGGAGGGACACAGATACGCAGTATTTT.

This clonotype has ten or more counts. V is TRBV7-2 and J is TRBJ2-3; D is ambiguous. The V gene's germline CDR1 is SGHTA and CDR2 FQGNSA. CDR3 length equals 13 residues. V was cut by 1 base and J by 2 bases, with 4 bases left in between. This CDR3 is CASSLENTDTQYF. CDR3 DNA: TGTGCCAGCAGCTTAGAGAACACAGATACGCAGTATTTT.

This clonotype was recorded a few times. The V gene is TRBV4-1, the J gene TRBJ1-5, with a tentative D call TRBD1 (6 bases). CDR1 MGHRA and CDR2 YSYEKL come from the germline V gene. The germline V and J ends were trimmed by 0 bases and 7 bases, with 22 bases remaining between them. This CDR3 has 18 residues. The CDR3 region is CASSQDGWQGQFEQPQHF. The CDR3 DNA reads TGCGCCAGCAGCCAAGATGGTTGGCAGGGGCAGTTTGAACAGCCCCAGCATTTT.

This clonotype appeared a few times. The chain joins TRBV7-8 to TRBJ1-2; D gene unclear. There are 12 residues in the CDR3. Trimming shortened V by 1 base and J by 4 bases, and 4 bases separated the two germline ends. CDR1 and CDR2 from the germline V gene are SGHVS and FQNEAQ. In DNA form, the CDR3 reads TGTGCCAGCAGCTTAGAAGCCTATGGCTACACCTTC. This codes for CASSLEAYGYTF.

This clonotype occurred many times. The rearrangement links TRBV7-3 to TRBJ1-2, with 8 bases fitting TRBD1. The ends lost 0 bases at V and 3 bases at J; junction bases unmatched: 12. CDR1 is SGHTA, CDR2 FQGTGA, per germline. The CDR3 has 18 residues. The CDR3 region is CASSLTRTRQGKDYGYTF. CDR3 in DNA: TGTGCCAGCAGCTTAACCCGTACTCGACAGGGGAAGGACTATGGCTACACCTTC.

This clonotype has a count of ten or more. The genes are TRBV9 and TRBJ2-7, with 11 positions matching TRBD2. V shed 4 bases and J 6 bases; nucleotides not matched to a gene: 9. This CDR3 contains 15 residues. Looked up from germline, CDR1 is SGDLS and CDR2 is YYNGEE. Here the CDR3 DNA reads TGTGCCAGCAGCCCGAACCGAGGGACTAGCGGCGAGCAGTACTTC. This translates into CASSPNRGTSGEQYF.

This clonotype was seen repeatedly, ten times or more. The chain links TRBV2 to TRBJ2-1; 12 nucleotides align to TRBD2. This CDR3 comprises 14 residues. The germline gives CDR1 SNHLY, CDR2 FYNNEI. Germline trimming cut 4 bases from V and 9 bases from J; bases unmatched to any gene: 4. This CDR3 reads CASSATSGGIEQFF. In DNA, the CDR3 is TGTGCCAGCAGTGCCACTAGCGGGGGGATTGAGCAGTTCTTC. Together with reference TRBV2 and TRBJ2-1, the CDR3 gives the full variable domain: EPEVTQTPSHQVTQMGQEVILRCVPISNHLYFYWYRQILGQKVEFLVSFYNNEISEKSEIFDDQFSVERPDGSNFTLKIRSTKLEDSAMYFCASSATSGGIEQFFGPGTRLTVL.